The rows below give T cell receptor beta chains drawn from one sample of a study of HIV-infected children after antiretroviral therapy interruption. Each CDR3 protein gets one entry after TCRdb re-called the 3' RACE reads with MiXCR. The profile shows approximately 95,000 distinct CDR3 sequences, roughly 6.4% of them singletons. The sequences come from CD45RA+ CD4+ T cells from PBMCs, pooled from several time points, collected from a donor given antiretroviral therapy, either interrupted or continuous. The origin of the receptors is a pool of human donors with HIV. Each CDR3 is given with its conserved first and last residue. Clone size is shown for a subset of rows, as once, few, many or a class of expanded clone.

many,TRBV5-1,CASSLVTGNNEQFF
many,TRBV7-2,CASSSTSGVTYEQYF
many,TRBV20-1,CSARDRFSYERYF
many,TRBV28,CASSLWRTTNTEAFF
many,TRBV29-1,CSVVVRGRMNTEAFF
NA,TRBV15,CATSRDRAGANVLTF
many,TRBV7-2,CASGLDNQPQHF
many,TRBV12-3/TRBV12-4,CASGQGVSGANVLTF
many,TRBV7-2,CASSPGPPGQGTIHTQYF
many,TRBV7-9,CASSRSGAETDTQYF
NA,TRBV11-1,CASSLAGNKETQYF
many,TRBV6-1,CASSEGLVGPLYNEQFF
many,TRBV3-1,CASSQDGGPRGITF
many,TRBV29-1,CSGTGVPANTEAFF
many,TRBV5-1,CASSLWTPSGNEQFF
NA,TRBV2,CASSGQGSRNEQFF
NA,TRBV2,CASSGTGRAKNIQYF
many,TRBV11-1,CASSLATSYEQYF
many,TRBV23-1,CASSQSRDEQYF
many,TRBV5-1,CASSSGAGSQNYGYTF
many,TRBV11-2,CASSFAARALYTEAFF
NA,TRBV11-1,CASSLAGQEFF
NA,TRBV29-1,CSVEVPQGGPSGANVLTF
many,TRBV29-1,CSVGNTEAFF
many,TRBV10-1,CASSRQQGDTEAFF
many,TRBV6-1,CASSEAGRGSTEAFF